The 8 T cell receptor beta chains reported below all come from one sample, sequenced in a study of shared clonotypes between healthy human individuals. Assay: immunoSEQ multiplex PCR; the TCRdb copy retains only in-frame clones and omits some. The sample carries roughly 530,000 clones, 90% to 96% recorded once. Sequencing input: naive CD4+ T cells sorted from blood. This sample's subset: CD45RA+ positively selected. The receptors derive from a woman in her 30s in good health.

The rearrangement joins TRBV5-1 to TRBJ1-4; weak D call: TRBD1 (5 bases). CDR1 and CDR2 (germline): SGHRS, YFSETQ. The CDR3 contains 14 residues. Deletions cut 4 bases from V and 4 bases from J, with 11 bases between. CDR3 coding DNA: TGCGCCAGCAGCGAGGGACGGATTAATGAAAAACTGTTTTTT. Its translation is CASSEGRINEKLFF.

This chain links TRBV27 with TRBJ1-4; 10 positions agree with TRBD1. The V gene end was trimmed by 5 bases and the J gene end by 7 bases; junction bases not matched to a gene: 4. The CDR3 has 14 residues. CDR1 MNHEY and CDR2 SMNVEV come from the germline V gene (reference sequence). This chain's CDR3 is CASSPGQGVEKLFF. The CDR3 DNA reads TGTGCCAGCAGTCCTGGACAGGGGGTTGAAAAACTGTTTTTT.

The rearrangement joins TRBV23-1 to TRBJ1-6; TRBD1 aligns across 8 bases. TRBV23-1 belongs to the ORF category, with a function that is uncertain. The CDR3 covers 15 residues. The V gene end was trimmed by 3 bases and the J gene end by 5 bases; junction bases not matched to a gene: 3. CDR3 in amino acids: CASSHRQGHNSPLHF. For the CDR3, the DNA is TGCGCCAGCAGTCACAGACAGGGGCATAATTCACCCCTCCACTTT.

This rearrangement joins TRBV28 to TRBJ2-3, with 16 bases aligning to TRBD2. Germline V lookup: CDR1 MDHEN, CDR2 SYDVKM. Trimming at V came to 5 bases and at J to 0 bases, leaving 5 bases not matched to a gene. This CDR3 region has 18 residues. CDR3 nucleotides: TGTGCCAGCAGTCCGGGACTAGCGGGAGGGCCTAGCACAGATACGCAGTATTTT. Translated: CASSPGLAGGPSTDTQYF.

This chain links TRBV29-1 with TRBJ2-7; perhaps TRBD2 as D (6 bases). CDR3 length: 12 amino acids. CDR1 is SQVTM, CDR2 ANQGSEA, per germline. The V and J ends lost 4 bases and 4 bases respectively, with 11 bases between them. The CDR3 protein is CSVGLARYEQYF. The CDR3 nucleotides are TGCAGCGTTGGTCTAGCGAGGTACGAGCAGTACTTC.

The chain couples TRBV28 to TRBJ2-7; D remains ambiguous. This CDR3 region has 14 residues. Trimming shortened V by 2 bases and J by 0 bases, and 8 bases separated the two germline ends. Germline loops: CDR1 MDHEN, CDR2 SYDVKM. CDR3 sequence: CASSLLGISYEQYF. For the CDR3, the DNA is TGTGCCAGCAGTTTACTCGGCATCTCCTACGAGCAGTACTTC.

The rearrangement uses TRBV6-1 and TRBJ1-1; weak D call: TRBD1 (5 bases). The CDR3 is 13 residues long. The V end lost 3 bases, the J end lost 5 bases, and 10 bases lay between the germline ends. Per germline, CDR1 MNHNS and CDR2 SASEGT. CDR3 protein: CASSEPGETEAFF. For the CDR3, the DNA is TGTGCCAGCAGTGAGCCGGGGGAAACTGAAGCTTTCTTT.

J is TRBJ2-5 and V is TRBV2, with D possibly being TRBD1 (5 bases). CDR3 length: 13 amino acids. Germline CDR1 and CDR2: SNHLY and FYNNEI. V lost 5 bases and J lost 5, with 12 bases in between. The CDR3 loop is CASSLDMEETQYF. Here the CDR3 DNA reads TGTGCCAGCAGTTTGGACATGGAGGAGACCCAGTACTTC. The variable domain in full, with the rest retrieved from reference TRBV2 and TRBJ2-5, is EPEVTQTPSHQVTQMGQEVILRCVPISNHLYFYWYRQILGQKVEFLVSFYNNEISEKSEIFDDQFSVERPDGSNFTLKIRSTKLEDSAMYFCASSLDMEETQYFGPGTRLLVL.